The clone carrying this TCR beta chain has a count of ten or more. The antigen is undetermined. V lost 3 bases to trimming and J lost 6 bases, with 6 bases between them. CDR1 is MNHNY, CDR2 SVGAGI, per germline (reference sequence). This CDR3 region has 11 residues. The record originates from a study of blood T cells in healthy people across ages. Turning to the study itself: Every two T cells gave about one barcoded beta molecule via template switching. Study-level points and caveats: Investigators viewed diversity estimates from one million T cells as underestimates, the study reported. Long-lived donors had more naive CD4+ cells and higher diversity than aged donors.

Every donor provided around 10 milliliters of peripheral blood. Using a J-beta primer mix together with a sample-barcoded 5' primer, a second PCR was run for roughly 7 to 11 cycles. In TCRdb, the 5' RACE reads were re-called with MiXCR into one record per CDR3 protein. The table has 600,000 or so distinct CDR3 sequences, roughly 48% seen once. The sequencing sample was made of blood. The rearrangement joins TRBV6-6 to TRBJ2-7, with unresolved D. This clonotype was sampled from an elderly man in good health. CDR3: CASSYILEQYF. CDR3 nucleotide sequence: TGTGCCAGCAGTTATATTCTCGAGCAGTACTTC.